A single sample is the source of the 3 T cell receptor beta chains below, sequenced in a study of radiotherapy plus CTLA-4 blockade in lung cancer. The assay was immunoSEQ multiplex PCR, and TCRdb's table has in-frame clones only and misses some. Among approximately 77,000 clones listed, 78% were seen once. The starting material was peripheral blood, obtained from a patient treated with radiotherapy plus ipilimumab. The source of these receptors is a human donor with non-small cell lung cancer whose response to radiotherapy plus ipilimumab could not be evaluated. Some clones in this sample may be carry-over from other donors' samples.

The chain combines TRBV7-2 with TRBJ2-3; D is possibly TRBD1 (7 bases). Germline assignment: CDR1 SGHTA and CDR2 FQGNSA. The germline V and J ends were trimmed by 5 bases and 0 bases, with 18 bases remaining between them. The CDR3 runs to 17 residues. CDR3 in DNA: TGTGCCAGCAGCCCCCAGGGGGGCACTTTGAGCACAGATACGCAGTATTTT. This codes for CASSPQGGTLSTDTQYF.

Comment on this clone: This same CDR3 is encoded by further DNA sequences in the sample. The V call is TRBV18, the J call TRBJ1-6; a weak D match, TRBD1 (6 bases). The CDR3 covers 17 residues. V dropped 0 bases and J dropped 4 bases, with 13 bases sitting between them. Germline V lookup: CDR1 KGHSH, CDR2 LQKENI. This CDR3 reads CASSPPIRGKYNSPLHF. Written as DNA, the CDR3 is TGTGCCAGCTCACCACCGATCAGGGGTAAATATAATTCACCCCTCCACTTT.

The chain is built from TRBV11-2 and TRBJ2-2; possibly TRBD1 for D (5 bases). Between the trimmed V and J ends, which lost 0 bases and 4 bases, there was a span of 15 bases. Germline loops: CDR1 SGHAT, CDR2 FQNNGV. The CDR3 loop spans 17 amino acids. DNA for the CDR3: TGTGCCAGCAGCTTAGACAGGGTTGAACGTATCACCGGGGAGCTGTTTTTT. Its protein product is CASSLDRVERITGELFF.